The 19 T cell receptor beta chains below come from one sample, sequenced in a study of T cell responses to AZD1222 COVID-19 vaccine. Sequencing was performed with immunoSEQ multiplex PCR; in TCRdb, only in-frame clones are kept and a portion is missing. Here the sample spans 90,000 to 120,000 clones, approximately 88% being singletons. The material sequenced was peripheral blood, taken on day 0 of AZD1222 vaccination. Receptors originate from an adult in good health.

This clone has just one count. V gene TRBV7-3 combines with J gene TRBJ2-3; no definite D call. V lost 3 bases, J lost 4 bases, and 8 bases lay in between. This CDR3 contains 13 residues. CDR1 is SGHTA and CDR2 is FQGTGA in the germline V gene. The CDR3 DNA follows: TGTGCCAGCAGCTTGCGCTTGTCAGATACGCAGTATTTT. Amino acid sequence: CASSLRLSDTQYF.

The CDR3 DNA is TGTGCCAGCAGGGAAGGGGGAGGCTACGAGCAGTACTTC. Translation gives CASREGGGYEQYF. This chain uses TRBV28 with TRBJ2-7, with D tentatively TRBD1 or TRBD2 (6 bases each). The CDR3 totals 13 residues. Germline V gene lookup returns CDR1 MDHEN and CDR2 SYDVKM. V shed 6 bases and J shed 3 bases, with 12 bases lying between them.

The genes are TRBV7-9 and TRBJ2-3; the match to TRBD1 covers 7 bases. The ends lost 5 bases at V and 2 bases at J; junction bases unmatched: 10. Germline-derived CDR1 and CDR2 are SEHNR and FQNEAQ (reference sequence). CDR3 length: 16 amino acids. The CDR3 sequence is CASSRVGGLDTDTQYF. CDR3 bases: TGTGCCAGCAGCCGGGTAGGGGGCTTAGACACAGATACGCAGTATTTT.

The CDR3 region is CASSFREARVSYNEQFF. The CDR3, as DNA: TGTGCCAGCAGTTTTCGGGAGGCTCGAGTATCATACAATGAGCAGTTCTTC. The chain couples TRBV28 to TRBJ2-1; 7 bases are a match to TRBD2. CDR3 length equals 17 residues. The J segment lost 4 bases and the V segment lost 3 bases, leaving 12 bases of the junction unmatched. Germline V lookup: CDR1 MDHEN, CDR2 SYDVKM.

This clone was detected once. This chain connects TRBV29-1 to TRBJ2-1, with D possibly TRBD1 on 6 matching bases. V lost 3 bases and J 7 bases, leaving 25 bases between the germline ends. The germline CDR1 and CDR2 sequences are SQVTM and ANQGSEA. CDR3 length: 17 residues. CDR3 region: CSVDQGQSTPRGNEQFF. CDR3 nucleotides: TGCAGCGTTGATCAAGGACAGTCGACCCCCAGAGGAAATGAGCAGTTCTTC.

V usage is TRBV28 and J usage is TRBJ1-2; perhaps TRBD1 as D (6 bases). CDR3 length equals 15 residues. Germline lookup yields CDR1 MDHEN and CDR2 SYDVKM. V was clipped by 8 bases and J by 0 bases, with 16 bases between them. The CDR3 protein is CASRWAGAPNYGYTF. In DNA, the CDR3 is TGTGCCAGCCGTTGGGCAGGGGCTCCTAACTATGGCTACACCTTC.

This sequence joins TRBV28 and TRBJ1-5; no firm D call. This CDR3 has 14 residues. From germline, CDR1 is MDHEN and CDR2 SYDVKM. Trimming removed 5 bases at V and 7 bases at J, with 15 bases between. CDR3 in DNA: TGTGCCAGCAGTCCTGGATTAGGGTCCCAGCCCCAGCATTTT. Translated: CASSPGLGSQPQHF.

The genes are TRBV28 and TRBJ1-2, with 7 positions matching TRBD1. The CDR3 contains 15 residues. Germline CDR1 MDHEN, CDR2 SYDVKM. V lost 3 bases to trimming and J lost 8 bases; unmatched junction nucleotides: 12. CDR3 amino acids: CASSFSMTGFGGYTF. CDR3 nucleotides: TGTGCCAGCAGTTTCTCAATGACAGGGTTCGGAGGCTACACCTTC.

The chain joins TRBV5-4 to TRBJ2-2; tentatively, D is TRBD1 or TRBD2 (5 bases each). The germline V gene has CDR1 SGHNT and CDR2 YYREEE (reference sequence). Trimming left V 0 bases short and J 7 bases short, with 10 bases between. CDR3 length: 14 residues. CDR3 protein: CASSLAGTDGELFF. DNA of the CDR3: TGTGCCAGCAGCTTGGCCGGGACGGACGGGGAGCTGTTTTTT.

This chain links TRBV29-1 with TRBJ1-4; D gene ambiguous. Trimming removed 7 bases at V and 8 bases at J, with 8 bases between. CDR3 length: 10 residues. Germline V gene data show CDR1 as SQVTM and CDR2 as ANQGSEA. CDR3 nucleotides: TGCAGCGCGGGAGGCGAAAAACTGTTTTTT. Translation gives CSAGGEKLFF.

The V and J genes are TRBV7-2 and TRBJ2-1; 8 bases are a match to TRBD2. The CDR3 loop spans 15 amino acids. The V gene end was trimmed by 4 bases and the J gene end by 2 bases; junction bases not matched to a gene: 4. Per the germline V gene, CDR1 is SGHTA and CDR2 is FQGNSA. CDR3 loop: CASSWREVAYNEQFF. The DNA of the CDR3 is TGTGCCAGCAGCTGGCGGGAGGTTGCCTACAATGAGCAGTTCTTC.

V gene TRBV19 combines with J gene TRBJ2-7; D might be TRBD2 (5 bases). The length of the CDR3 is 14 residues. Germline loops: CDR1 LNHDA, CDR2 SQIVND (reference sequence). The V end lost 5 bases, the J end lost 1 base, and 12 bases lay between the germline ends. The CDR3 here is CASSVDSASYEQYF. CDR3 sequence (DNA): TGTGCCAGTAGTGTGGATAGCGCTTCCTACGAGCAGTACTTC.

CDR3 coding DNA: TGTGCCTGGAGTCGCGGCGGGACTTCCTACAATGAGCAGTTCTTC. Its translation is CAWSRGGTSYNEQFF. The chain combines TRBV30 with TRBJ2-1; the D gene is possibly TRBD2 (6 bases). From germline, CDR1 is GTSNPN and CDR2 SVGIG (reference sequence). Trimming took off 2 bases at V and 1 base at J, with 12 bases between the two ends. The CDR3 runs to 15 residues. Drawing the rest from reference TRBV30 and TRBJ2-1, the complete variable domain is SQTIHQWPATLVQPVGSPLSLECTVEGTSNPNLYWYRQAAGRGLQLLFYSVGIGQISSEVPQNLSASRPQDRQFILSSKKLLLSDSGFYLCAWSRGGTSYNEQFFGPGTRLTVL.

About this clone: Other DNA sequences of this sample code for an identical CDR3. The chain is built from TRBV7-2 and TRBJ1-2; no clear D gene. Per the germline V gene, CDR1 is SGHTA and CDR2 is FQGNSA. V lost 4 bases and J lost 2, with 8 bases in between. This CDR3 contains 13 residues. DNA for the CDR3: TGTGCCAGCAGCTGGAGGCAGAACTATGGCTACACCTTC. Residues: CASSWRQNYGYTF.

The chain recombines TRBV10-2 with TRBJ1-1; D is undetermined. There are 13 residues in the CDR3. Germline values: CDR1 WSHSY, CDR2 SAAADI. V was clipped by 4 bases and J by 1 base, with 7 bases between them. Written as DNA, the CDR3 is TGCGCCAGCAGTGTAACAGAGAACACTGAAGCTTTCTTT. It encodes CASSVTENTEAFF.

The sample holds one count of this clone. The J gene is TRBJ1-1, the V gene TRBV27; 8 positions match TRBD1. There are 16 residues in the CDR3. Germline CDR1 and CDR2: MNHEY and SMNVEV (reference sequence). V shed 3 bases and J 1 base; nucleotides not matched to a gene: 7. In DNA, the CDR3 is TGTGCCAGCAGTTTCCGAGCCGGACAGGGGAACACTGAAGCTTTCTTT. It codes for CASSFRAGQGNTEAFF.

The rearrangement joins TRBV7-3 to TRBJ1-5; 7 positions match TRBD1. The germline gives CDR1 SGHTA, CDR2 FQGTGA. Trimming removed 5 bases from V and 7 bases from J; junction bases left unmatched: 5. The CDR3 is 13 residues long. The CDR3 bases are TGTGCCAGCAGCAAAGGGGGCGGACAGCCCCAGCATTTT. It specifies CASSKGGGQPQHF.

The rearrangement uses TRBV5-1 and TRBJ2-1; 10 nucleotides match TRBD2. Germline assignment: CDR1 SGHRS and CDR2 YFSETQ. This CDR3 comprises 15 residues. The J segment lost 5 bases and the V segment lost 3 bases, leaving 5 bases of the junction unmatched. CDR3 protein: CASSSGLATHNEQFF. CDR3 coding DNA: TGCGCCAGCAGCTCGGGACTAGCGACCCACAATGAGCAGTTCTTC.

The V gene is TRBV18, the J gene TRBJ2-7; D gene ambiguous. The CDR3 runs to 12 residues. Between the trimmed V and J ends, which lost 4 bases and 0 bases, there was a span of 4 bases. Germline values: CDR1 KGHSH, CDR2 LQKENI. This CDR3 reads CASSRGSYEQYF. In DNA, the CDR3 is TGTGCCAGCTCACGTGGCTCCTACGAGCAGTACTTC.